A selection of T cell receptor beta chains follows, all from one sample in a study of T cells in Graves' hyperthyroidism and ophthalmopathy. TCRdb re-called the multiplex PCR reads with MiXCR, one entry per CDR3 protein. The table records about 580,000 distinct CDR3 sequences, 40% to 55% of them present only once. Input material: peripheral blood or thyroid tissue (not recorded which). These receptors were obtained from a woman between 18 and 30 years old with Graves' hyperthyroidism. The CDR3 runs from the conserved cysteine through the conserved F or W. D genes are given only for firm matches.

-,TRBV15,CATSRATERNEKLFF
TRBD2,TRBV3-1,CASSQAGDSYEQYF
TRBD1,TRBV7-9,CASSQLRGQGDLEAFF
TRBD1,TRBV10-3,CAISNWDRQENSPLHF
-,TRBV10-3,CAISEVTVSSEAFF
TRBD2,TRBV20-1,CSARDSRPSGPTGELFF
-,TRBV6-1,CASFRGRHSYEQYF
-,TRBV4-3,CASSPETNRVGYGYTF
-,TRBV20-1,CSARDPGASEQFF
-,TRBV5-1,CASSLGGLSFDYGYTF
-,TRBV10-3,CAISPDANTGELFF
-,TRBV29-1,CSVGSGVYEQYF
-,TRBV6-5,CASSTPAGAANEKLFF
-,TRBV2,CASGTGWTEAFF
-,TRBV15,CATSRGVGENTEAFF
TRBD1,TRBV19,CASNRQGPPDTQYF
-,TRBV5-8,CASSLWKRSNEKLFF
-,TRBV6-5,CASSLGLGGNTIYF
TRBD1,TRBV7-9,CASSSGQGNGYTF
-,TRBV9,CASSVADGPEAFF
TRBD1,TRBV20-1,CSALGTGNWNTEAFF
-,TRBV4-1,CASGQDRGDSQPQHF
-,TRBV10-3,CAITGERTSNTEAFF
-,TRBV5-5,CASSFTPGQLARDGYTF
TRBD1,TRBV9,CASSPAYRGREQPQHF
-,TRBV2,CASSGSTGEQYF
-,TRBV6-6,CASKIIGRTSGNTIYF
TRBD1,TRBV2,CASSEGQHYEQYF
TRBD1,TRBV7-8,CASSFGDRMEEKLFF
TRBD1,TRBV19,CASSIGRDRVAEAFF
-,TRBV7-3,CASSFMDSYNEQFF
-,TRBV3-1,CASSHGQSYEQYF
-,TRBV7-2,CASLILPRLQGIYEQYF